The 19 T cell receptor beta chains reported below all come from one sample, sequenced in a study of T cell repertoires in cytomegalovirus infection. One entry per CDR3 protein results from TCRdb running MiXCR on the reads. The data show about 320,000 distinct CDR3 sequences, more than 8% seen once. Sequenced sample: PBMCs. These receptor sequences come from a human donor in good health (CMV status not recorded). Some clones in this sample may be carry-over from other donors' samples.

The rearrangement uses TRBV14 and TRBJ2-7; 8 bases are shared with TRBD1. J lost 6 bases, V lost 2 bases, and 3 bases had no gene match. In germline, CDR1 is SGHDN, CDR2 FVKESK. The CDR3 consists of 13 residues. The CDR3, as DNA: TGTGCCAGCAGCCAACAACAGGGGGTCGAGCAGTACTTC. Protein product: CASSQQQGVEQYF.

There are many counts of this clonotype. The chain links TRBV7-9 to TRBJ2-2; D possibly corresponds to TRBD1 (6 bases). Trimming took 6 bases from V and 3 from J, leaving 14 bases between them. Germline assignment: CDR1 SEHNR and CDR2 FQNEAQ (reference sequence). The CDR3 contains 15 residues. CDR3 in amino acids: CASRQTGIYTGELFF. In DNA, the CDR3 is TGTGCCAGCAGGCAAACAGGGATTTACACCGGGGAGCTGTTTTTT. Supplemented by reference TRBV7-9 and TRBJ2-2, the full variable domain reads DTGVSQNPRHKITKRGQNVTFRCDPISEHNRLYWYRQTLGQGPEFLTYFQNEAQLEKSRLLSDRFSAERPKGSFSTLEIQRTEQGDSAMYLCASRQTGIYTGELFFGEGSRLTVL.

This clonotype was counted ten times or more. The V and J genes are TRBV7-2 and TRBJ2-1; 10 nucleotides align to TRBD2. This CDR3 region has 15 residues. The V gene end was trimmed by 0 bases and the J gene end by 7 bases; junction bases not matched to a gene: 3. Germline loops: CDR1 SGHTA, CDR2 FQGNSA. The CDR3 region has the DNA TGTGCCAGCAGCTTAGCAGGTAGCGGGAGGAATGAGCAGTTCTTC. It specifies CASSLAGSGRNEQFF. The entire variable domain, with the rest obtained from reference TRBV7-2 and TRBJ2-1, is as follows: GAGVSQSPSNKVTEKGKDVELRCDPISGHTALYWYRQSLGQGLEFLIYFQGNSAPDKSGLPSDRFSAERTGGSVSTLTIQRTQQEDSAVYLCASSLAGSGRNEQFFGPGTRLTVL.

V usage is TRBV28 and J usage is TRBJ1-2, with D possibly being TRBD1 (5 bases). CDR3 length: 15 amino acids. V lost 5 bases to trimming and J lost 1 base, with 14 bases between them. CDR1 is MDHEN and CDR2 is SYDVKM in the germline V gene. The CDR3 loop is CASSPSQGSNYGYTF. Here the CDR3 DNA reads TGTGCCAGCAGTCCCAGCCAGGGCAGTAACTATGGCTACACCTTC.

This clonotype appeared a few times. This chain links TRBV24-1 with TRBJ1-5; 9 bases fit TRBD1. This CDR3 region has 18 residues. Germline V gene sequence: CDR1 KGHDR, CDR2 SFDVKD. Unmatched junction bases numbered 7, after V lost 2 bases and J lost 0 bases. Written as DNA, the CDR3 is TGTGCCACCAGTGATTCGACAGGGGGGGTTTATAGCAATCAGCCCCAGCATTTT. Protein sequence: CATSDSTGGVYSNQPQHF.

This clonotype was counted at least ten times. The gene calls are TRBV7-9 and TRBJ2-1, with D possibly being TRBD1 (5 bases). V was shortened by 6 bases and J by 0 bases, with 9 bases between the two germline ends. The CDR3 extends over 14 amino acids. The germline CDR1 and CDR2 sequences are SEHNR and FQNEAQ (reference sequence). The CDR3 coding sequence is TGTGCCAGCAGTGACAGAAACTCCTACAATGAGCAGTTCTTC. This translates into CASSDRNSYNEQFF. Variable domain in full (rest from reference TRBV7-9 and TRBJ2-1): DTGVSQNPRHKITKRGQNVTFRCDPISEHNRLYWYRQTLGQGPEFLTYFQNEAQLEKSRLLSDRFSAERPKGSFSTLEIQRTEQGDSAMYLCASSDRNSYNEQFFGPGTRLTVL.

This clonotype was seen only once. V and J are TRBV29-1 and TRBJ2-7; the match to TRBD2 covers 8 bases. There are 12 residues in the CDR3. The V gene's germline CDR1 is SQVTM and CDR2 ANQGSEA. J was trimmed by 0 bases and V by 7 bases; bases with no gene match: 2. The CDR3 loop is CSGLAGSYEQYF. CDR3 sequence (DNA): TGCAGCGGCCTAGCGGGCTCCTACGAGCAGTACTTC.

This sequence joins TRBV12-3 or TRBV12-4 and TRBJ1-1; 7 nucleotides line up with TRBD1. J gave up 5 bases and V 4 bases, and 7 bases lay outside the gene matches. The CDR3 runs to 14 residues. The CDR3 sequence is CASSSGGDRTEAFF. In DNA form, the CDR3 reads TGTGCCAGCAGTTCAGGGGGAGATCGGACTGAAGCTTTCTTT.

This chain joins TRBV27 and TRBJ1-1; D is unclear. Germline lookup yields CDR1 MNHEY and CDR2 SMNVEV (reference sequence). The V end lost 9 bases, the J end lost 0 bases, and 11 bases lay between the germline ends. This CDR3 has 13 residues. Written as DNA, the CDR3 is TGTGCCAGTTGCCCCTCTATGAACACTGAAGCTTTCTTT. This encodes CASCPSMNTEAFF.

This rearrangement joins TRBV6-1 to TRBJ2-3, with D perhaps TRBD1 (6 bases). The CDR3 totals 14 residues. Germline V gene sequence: CDR1 MNHNS, CDR2 SASEGT. Trimming took 8 bases from V and 1 from J, leaving 13 bases between them. As DNA, the CDR3 is TGTGCCAGCGATGAGACAGGCGGCACAGATACGCAGTATTTT. Residues: CASDETGGTDTQYF.

This clonotype came up a few times. The chain carries TRBV4-2 and TRBJ2-5; 12 bases fit TRBD2. Trimming removed 3 bases from V and 0 bases from J; junction bases left unmatched: 5. The CDR3 has 17 amino acids. The germline V gene has CDR1 LGHNA and CDR2 YNFKEQ. CDR3 amino acids: CASSHNLAGGHQETQYF. In DNA form, the CDR3 reads TGTGCCAGCAGCCATAATCTAGCGGGGGGGCACCAAGAGACCCAGTACTTC.

The chain couples TRBV7-4 to TRBJ1-2, with 7 bases identical to TRBD1. V was pared by 2 bases and J by 7 bases, with 19 bases of the junction left unmatched. The V gene's germline CDR1 is SGHVT and CDR2 SQSDAQ. The CDR3 sequence is 18 residues long. The CDR3 reads CASSLSPRRRGQGCGYTF. The CDR3 bases are TGTGCCAGCAGCTTATCACCTCGTAGGAGGGGGCAAGGCTGTGGCTACACCTTC.

This clonotype was counted many times. The chain links TRBV2 to TRBJ2-1; D is uncertain. The germline gives CDR1 SNHLY, CDR2 FYNNEI. The CDR3 is made up of 14 amino acids. V gave up 8 bases and J gave up 0 bases, with 11 bases separating them. The CDR3: CASVLTASYNEQFF. CDR3 in DNA: TGTGCCAGCGTTCTAACCGCCTCCTACAATGAGCAGTTCTTC. Filled out from reference TRBV2 and TRBJ2-1, the complete variable domain reads EPEVTQTPSHQVTQMGQEVILRCVPISNHLYFYWYRQILGQKVEFLVSFYNNEISEKSEIFDDQFSVERPDGSNFTLKIRSTKLEDSAMYFCASVLTASYNEQFFGPGTRLTVL.

This clonotype has a count of ten or more. The chain recombines TRBV20-1 with TRBJ2-4; 10 nucleotides match TRBD2. Per the germline V gene, CDR1 is DFQATT and CDR2 is SNEGSKA (reference sequence). Trimming at V came to 6 bases and at J to 6 bases, leaving 5 bases not matched to a gene. The length of the CDR3 is 13 residues. The DNA for the CDR3 is TGCAGTGCCCCAAGGACTAGCGGAAACATTCAGTACTTC. This encodes CSAPRTSGNIQYF.

This clonotype was picked up many times. J is TRBJ2-7 and V is TRBV28, with D possibly matching TRBD2 (5 bases). The V and J ends lost 3 bases and 5 bases respectively, with 8 bases between them. The length of the CDR3 is 12 residues. Germline CDR1 MDHEN, CDR2 SYDVKM. CDR3 loop: CASSFSGDEQYF. In DNA form, the CDR3 reads TGTGCCAGCAGTTTCTCCGGGGACGAGCAGTACTTC.

This clonotype came up a few times. This chain joins TRBV6-2 or TRBV6-3 and TRBJ1-5; D gene uncertain. Germline loops: CDR1 MNHEY, CDR2 SVGEGT. There are 14 residues in the CDR3. The V and J ends lost 0 bases and 4 bases respectively, with 7 bases between them. CDR3 loop: CASSYSFQNQPQHF. The CDR3 nucleotides are TGTGCCAGCAGTTACTCGTTCCAGAATCAGCCCCAGCATTTT.

The table lists this clonotype with many counts. This sequence joins TRBV12-3 or TRBV12-4 and TRBJ2-1; D assignment may be TRBD1 or TRBD2 (5 bases each). This CDR3 spans 12 amino acids. V was trimmed by 1 base and J by 14 bases, leaving 12 bases between them. In nucleotides, the CDR3 is TGTGCCAGCAGTTTAGTCCTGGGGGTGAAGTTCTTC. Translated, it gives CASSLVLGVKFF.

The chain employs TRBV7-2 and TRBJ1-1, with D possibly being TRBD1 (6 bases). Germline V gene lookup returns CDR1 SGHTA and CDR2 FQGNSA. The V end was cut by 4 bases, the J end by 5 bases, with 14 bases between. This CDR3 has 14 residues. CDR3 sequence (DNA): TGTGCCAGCAGCTCAACAGGGAGATGGACTGAAGCTTTCTTT. This sequence encodes CASSSTGRWTEAFF.

This clonotype has a count of ten or more. V and J are TRBV28 and TRBJ1-5, with D uncertain. This CDR3 region has 12 residues. CDR1 and CDR2 (germline): MDHEN, SYDVKM. Trimming stripped 3 bases from V and 3 bases from J, with 3 bases between. This CDR3 is CASSFSNQPQHF. CDR3 sequence (DNA): TGTGCCAGCAGTTTTTCCAATCAGCCCCAGCATTTT.